The clone carrying this TCR beta chain has ten or more counts. As yet, its antigen is unknown. The record originates from a study of T cells after yellow fever vaccination. Points from the study as a whole: Post-booster repertoires again held most primary-vaccination clones (roughly 95% CD4, over 80% CD8). Just a small share of clonotypes turned up in the CD4 compartment as well as the CD8 compartment. Abundant clonotypes from the bulk population could get into FACS-sorted repertoires as contaminants.

MiXCR was run by TCRdb on the 5' RACE reads, yielding one entry per CDR3 protein. This sample has a few hundred thousand distinct CDR3 sequences, with 6.8% found just once. Deletions cut 0 bases from V and 10 bases from J, with 9 bases between. From germline, CDR1 is GTSNPN and CDR2 SVGIG (reference sequence). The CDR3 runs to 11 residues. Sample: PBMCs, taken 45 days after the first yellow fever vaccination. V is TRBV30 and J is TRBJ1-2; D remains ambiguous. This receptor was identified in a man between 18 and 35 years old who received the YFV17D yellow fever vaccine. In nucleotides, the CDR3 is TGTGCCTGGAGTGTACCGGGTGACTACACCTTC. Amino acid sequence: CAWSVPGDYTF.